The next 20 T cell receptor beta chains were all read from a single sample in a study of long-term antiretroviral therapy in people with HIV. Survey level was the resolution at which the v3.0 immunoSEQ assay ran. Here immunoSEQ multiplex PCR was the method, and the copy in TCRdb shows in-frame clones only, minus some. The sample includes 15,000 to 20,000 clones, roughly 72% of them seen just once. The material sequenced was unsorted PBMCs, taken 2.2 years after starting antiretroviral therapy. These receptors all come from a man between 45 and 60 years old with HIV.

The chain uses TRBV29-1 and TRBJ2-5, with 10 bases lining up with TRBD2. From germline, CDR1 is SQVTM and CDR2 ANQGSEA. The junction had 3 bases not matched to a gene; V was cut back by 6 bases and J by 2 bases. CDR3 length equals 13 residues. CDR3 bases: TGCAGCGTAGCGGGGGGGGAACAAGAGACCCAGTACTTC. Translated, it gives CSVAGGEQETQYF.

CDR3 region: CASSLAEWGGETQYF. DNA of the CDR3: TGTGCCAGCAGCTTAGCGGAATGGGGAGGAGAGACCCAGTACTTC. This chain connects TRBV7-8 to TRBJ2-5; perhaps TRBD2 as D (6 bases). This CDR3 is built from 15 residues. Trimming took off 0 bases at V and 4 bases at J, with 12 bases between the two ends. From germline, CDR1 is SGHVS and CDR2 FQNEAQ.

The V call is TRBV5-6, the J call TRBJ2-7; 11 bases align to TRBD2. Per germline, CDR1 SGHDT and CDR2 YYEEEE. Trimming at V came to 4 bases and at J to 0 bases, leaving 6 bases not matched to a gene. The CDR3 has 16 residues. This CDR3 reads CASSVRLAGSSYEQYF. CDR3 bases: TGTGCCAGCAGCGTGCGACTAGCGGGATCCTCCTACGAGCAGTACTTC.

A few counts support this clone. CDR3 sequence reads: CASKFERGSVSDDSPLHF. The CDR3, as DNA: TGTGCCAGCAAATTCGAAAGGGGTTCAGTGTCTGATGATTCACCCCTCCACTTT. The genes are TRBV5-6 and TRBJ1-6, with a possible D match to TRBD1 (5 bases). Trimming took 6 bases from V and 8 from J, leaving 27 bases between them. In germline, CDR1 is SGHDT, CDR2 YYEEEE. This CDR3 has 18 residues.

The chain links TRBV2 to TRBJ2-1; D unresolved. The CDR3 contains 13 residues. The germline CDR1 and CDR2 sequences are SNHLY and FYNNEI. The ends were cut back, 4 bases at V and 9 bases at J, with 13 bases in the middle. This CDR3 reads CASSGVGVVEQFF. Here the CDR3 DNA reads TGTGCCAGCAGTGGAGTGGGCGTGGTTGAGCAGTTCTTC.

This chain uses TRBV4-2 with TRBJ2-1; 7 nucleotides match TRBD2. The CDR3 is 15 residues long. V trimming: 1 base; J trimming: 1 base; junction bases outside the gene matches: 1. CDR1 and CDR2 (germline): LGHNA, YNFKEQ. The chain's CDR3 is CASSQAGLSYNEQFF. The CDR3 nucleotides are TGTGCCAGCAGCCAAGCGGGACTATCCTACAATGAGCAGTTCTTC.

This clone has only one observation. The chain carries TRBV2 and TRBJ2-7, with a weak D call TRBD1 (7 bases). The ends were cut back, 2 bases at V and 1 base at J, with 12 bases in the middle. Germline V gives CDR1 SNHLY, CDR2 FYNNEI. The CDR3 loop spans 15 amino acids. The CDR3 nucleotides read TGTGCCAGCAGTGAACGGGCAGGGGGGTCCTACGAGCAGTACTTC. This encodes CASSERAGGSYEQYF.

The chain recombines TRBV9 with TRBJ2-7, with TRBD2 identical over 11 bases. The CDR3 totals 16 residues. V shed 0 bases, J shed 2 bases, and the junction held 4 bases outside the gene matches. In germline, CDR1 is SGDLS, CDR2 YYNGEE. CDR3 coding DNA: TGTGCCAGCAGCGTAGGGCTAGCGGGGGGTCCCTACGAGCAGTACTTC. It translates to CASSVGLAGGPYEQYF.

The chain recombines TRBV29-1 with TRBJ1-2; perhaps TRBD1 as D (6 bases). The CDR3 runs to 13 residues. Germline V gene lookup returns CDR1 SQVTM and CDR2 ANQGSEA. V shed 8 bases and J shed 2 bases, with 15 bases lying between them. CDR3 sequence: CSTGGAVNYGYTF. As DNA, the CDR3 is TGCAGCACTGGGGGGGCTGTCAACTATGGCTACACCTTC.

As DNA, the CDR3 is TGCGCCAGCAGCTTAACGACAGGGACTGGTGAAAAACTGTTTTTT. As protein: CASSLTTGTGEKLFF. J is TRBJ1-4 and V is TRBV5-1, with TRBD1 identical over 7 bases. The CDR3 consists of 15 residues. V was clipped by 2 bases and J by 7 bases; unmatched bases: 8. Germline CDR1 is SGHRS and CDR2 is YFSETQ.

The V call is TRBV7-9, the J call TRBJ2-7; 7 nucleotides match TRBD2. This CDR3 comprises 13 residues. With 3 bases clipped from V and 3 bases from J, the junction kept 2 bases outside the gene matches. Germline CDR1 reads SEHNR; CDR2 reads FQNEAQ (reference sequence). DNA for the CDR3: TGTGCCAGCAGCTTGGGGGAGGGCTACGAGCAGTACTTC. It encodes CASSLGEGYEQYF.

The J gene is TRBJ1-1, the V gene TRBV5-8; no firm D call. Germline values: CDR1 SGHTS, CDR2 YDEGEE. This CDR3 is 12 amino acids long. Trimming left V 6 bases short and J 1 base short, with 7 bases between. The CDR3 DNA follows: TGTGCCAGCAAGGTGGGGAACACTGAAGCTTTCTTT. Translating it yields CASKVGNTEAFF.

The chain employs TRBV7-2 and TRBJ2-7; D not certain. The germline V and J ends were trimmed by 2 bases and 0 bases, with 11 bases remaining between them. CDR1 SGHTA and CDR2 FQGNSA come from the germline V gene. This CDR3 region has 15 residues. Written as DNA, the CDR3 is TGTGCCAGCAGCTTAAGGTCGGGTAACTCCTACGAGCAGTACTTC. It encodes CASSLRSGNSYEQYF.

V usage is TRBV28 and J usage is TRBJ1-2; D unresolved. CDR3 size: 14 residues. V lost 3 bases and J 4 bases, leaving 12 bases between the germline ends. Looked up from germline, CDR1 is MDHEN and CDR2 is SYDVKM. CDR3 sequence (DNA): TGTGCCAGCAGTTTCCCCACGGTCAGCTATGGCTACACCTTC. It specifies CASSFPTVSYGYTF.

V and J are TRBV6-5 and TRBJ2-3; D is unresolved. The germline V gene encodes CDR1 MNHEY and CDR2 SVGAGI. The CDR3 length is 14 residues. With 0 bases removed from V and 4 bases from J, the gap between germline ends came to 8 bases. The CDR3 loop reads CASSYSRLADTQYF. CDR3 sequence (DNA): TGTGCCAGCAGTTACTCGCGGCTTGCAGATACGCAGTATTTT.

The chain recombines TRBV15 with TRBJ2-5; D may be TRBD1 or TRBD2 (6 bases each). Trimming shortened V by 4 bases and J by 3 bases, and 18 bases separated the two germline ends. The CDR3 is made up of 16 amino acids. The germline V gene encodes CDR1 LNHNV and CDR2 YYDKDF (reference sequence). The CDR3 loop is CATSKGGGQGEETQYF. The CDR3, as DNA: TGTGCCACCAGCAAAGGGGGAGGTCAGGGCGAAGAGACCCAGTACTTC.

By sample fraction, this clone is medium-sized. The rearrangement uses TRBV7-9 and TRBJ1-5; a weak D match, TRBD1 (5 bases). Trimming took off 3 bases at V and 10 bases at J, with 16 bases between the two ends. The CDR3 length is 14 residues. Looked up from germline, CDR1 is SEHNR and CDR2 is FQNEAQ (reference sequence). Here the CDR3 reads CASSFGTSIFPQHF. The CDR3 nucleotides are TGTGCCAGCAGCTTCGGGACGTCTATTTTTCCCCAGCATTTT. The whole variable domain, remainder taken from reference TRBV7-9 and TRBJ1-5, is DTGVSQNPRHKITKRGQNVTFRCDPISEHNRLYWYRQTLGQGPEFLTYFQNEAQLEKSRLLSDRFSAERPKGSFSTLEIQRTEQGDSAMYLCASSFGTSIFPQHFGDGTRLSIL.

The CDR3 DNA is TGTGCCAGCAGCTTAGCGTATGGGAACACTGAAGCTTTCTTT. It yields the protein CASSLAYGNTEAFF. The chain couples TRBV7-9 to TRBJ1-1, with D unresolved. Between the trimmed V and J ends, which lost 0 bases and 1 base, there was a span of 6 bases. Germline lookup yields CDR1 SEHNR and CDR2 FQNEAQ (reference sequence). The CDR3 length is 14 residues.

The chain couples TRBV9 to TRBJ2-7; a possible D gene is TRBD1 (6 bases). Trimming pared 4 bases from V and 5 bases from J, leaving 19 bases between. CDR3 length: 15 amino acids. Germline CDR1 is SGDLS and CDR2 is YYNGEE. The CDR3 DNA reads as TGTGCCAGCAGCCTAGGGACACGGGTTTCCCACGAGCAGTACTTC. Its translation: CASSLGTRVSHEQYF.

CDR3 in DNA: TGTGCCAGCAGTTTCGCAGGGGACCACACAGATACGCAGTATTTT. Translation: CASSFAGDHTDTQYF. This chain uses TRBV28 with TRBJ2-3, with a weak D call TRBD1 (6 bases). Germline V gene lookup returns CDR1 MDHEN and CDR2 SYDVKM. V shed 3 bases and J shed 2 bases, with 12 bases lying between them. The CDR3 consists of 15 residues.